This T cell receptor (beta chain) was captured in a study of blood T cell repertoires in COVID-19 (dated by TCRdb to the early 2020s). With respect to the entire study: Samples from collaborators originated in the United States, Italy and Spain and spanned both the acute and convalescent phases of COVID-19. The material from the prospective study consisted of cDNA or gDNA derived from T cells, B-cell-depleted T cells, or PBMCs. The dataset comprised deeply sampled blood TCRbeta repertoires from subjects exposed to, actively infected with, or recovered from COVID-19. The repertoires were released in a freely available public database intended as a resource for research on the immune response to SARS-CoV-2. The samples were drawn from the first 160 participants of the ongoing ImmuneRACE study and from 950 to 1,500 subjects provided by 6 global collaborators. Nearly every sample came with metadata listing a de-identified subject ID, COVID-19 status, age in years and sex. HLA class I and class II types, where available, came from metadata supplied by the sample provider rather than from assay-based typing.

This clone was observed once. Its target antigen remains unknown. Base qualities are not recorded, but no much larger clone differs from it by a single base. TCRbeta CDR3 regions were amplified from genomic DNA using the immunoSEQ Assay, a bias-controlled multiplex PCR. On the study's bioinformatics: Nucleated cell counts per sample were estimated from amplification of reference gene primers within the assay. Sequence reads were collapsed and filtered to measure the absolute abundance of every unique TCRbeta CDR3 rearrangement. For each sample, productive Simpson clonality was calculated by taking the square root of Simpson's diversity index across productive rearrangements. Imported from immuneACCESS, the table was reduced by TCRdb to in-frame sequences with V and J called. These copies leave out some clones; in studies compared against another copy, an unresolved V gene accounts for under half, and the cause of the remainder is not known. V and J calls and clone size are copied from that table; D and trimming were computed from the DNA. The sample includes roughly 160,000 clones, with around 79% observed a single time. The leading ten clones occupy approximately 7.6% of the sample.

One collaborating source in Seattle enrolled patients during active infection and followed them longitudinally through the course of disease. The collaborating institutions used their own protocols to collect whole blood in K2EDTA tubes. For TCRbeta analysis, collaborators shipped samples as frozen whole blood, isolated PBMCs, or DNA extracted from either of those sample types. On the study overall, not on this receptor specifically: How much clinical and demographic metadata was included differed by source and by participant, and the metadata was provided uncurated.

From its cysteine to its phenylalanine, the CDR3 spans 13 amino acids. Of all the DNA, just the CDR3 is kept, 39 bases in frame from base 1. Relative to germline, V is 4 bases shorter and J is 3 bases shorter, with 6 bases between their ends. Reading the germline V gene (reference sequence) gives CDR1 PRHDT and CDR2 FYEKMQ. The sequencing sample was made of peripheral blood. Rearrangement joined TRBV13 to TRBJ2-2; too little of a D gene remains to name it. This TCR derives from an older woman with COVID-19, enrolled during active disease. The nucleotide sequence is given as TGTGCCAGCAGCTCGCGGCACACCGGGGAGCTGTTTTTT. The translation is CASSSRHTGELFF.